This TCR beta chain was captured in a study of metastatic and nonmetastatic thyroid tumors (dated by TCRdb to about 2020). In the study overall: Repertoires were compared across peripheral blood and tumor or nodule tissue samples from malignant and benign thyroid patients.

The library was prepared using PCR. Instrument used: Illumina HiSeq 4000. High-throughput sequencing was used to profile the TCR beta-chain CDR3 region of every patient. In the authors' own workflow: Drawing on CDR3 differences between clinicopathological groups, the researchers built a classifier meant to tell apart patients with distant-metastatic papillary thyroid cancer. The Shannon index was used to assess repertoire diversity, and the Morisita-Horn index was used to assess tumor-blood repertoire similarity. TCRdb ran its own pipeline on the public reads, namely fastp trimming at Q25 and MiXCR clone calling, and kept in-frame beta chains. The V and J calls were determined by TCRdb, not by the authors. Recorded for this sample are some 15,000 clones; more than 20% of them occurred a single time. Together, the top ten hold around 7.8% of the sample. The CDR3 goes from the cysteine to the phenylalanine over 15 residues. The only DNA kept is the CDR3, 45 bases in frame from the first base. CDR1 and CDR2 are read off the germline V gene as SGHNT and YENEEA. Germline trimming: 5 bases from V, 2 bases from J; junction bases outside gene matches: 7.

The research as a whole found: TCR beta diversity was reported as significantly higher in malignant tumors than in benign nodules, in both blood and tumor samples.

Before undergoing thyroid surgery, none of the patients had been given any kind of treatment. Using T-cell receptor beta sequencing, the study looked back at clinical samples from patients collected from about 2011 to 2019. This clone was seen at least ten times. Its antigen specificity is not known. Per-base quality was not reported, and no clone a single base away is much larger than it. This chain joins TRBV11-3 to TRBJ2-3; 7 nucleotides in the junction match TRBD1. The sample was blood. The clonotype originates from a female donor with papillary thyroid cancer or a benign thyroid nodule (not recorded which). Some clones in this sample may be carry-over from other donors' samples. The CDR3 protein: CASSPRGRDTDTQYF. The nucleotide sequence reads as follows: TGTGCCAGCAGCCCAAGGGGGCGCGACACAGATACGCAGTATTTT.